A single sample is the source of the 31 T cell receptor beta chains below, sequenced in a study of breast tumors, draining lymph nodes, adjacent tissues. One entry per CDR3 protein, called by TCRdb with MiXCR from the multiplex PCR reads. Of 20,000 or so distinct CDR3 sequences listed, around 33% were seen once; the top ten hold 11%. The specimen sequenced was breast tumor tissue. Receptors were obtained from a female donor with breast cancer. Some clones in this sample may be carry-over from other donors' samples.

This clonotype was observed many times. This chain connects TRBV7-2 to TRBJ2-2; possibly TRBD2 for D (5 bases). There are 14 residues in the CDR3. V gave up 3 bases and J gave up 3 bases, with 8 bases separating them. Germline V CDR1 and CDR2: SGHTA, FQGNSA. CDR3 nucleotides: TGTGCCAGCAGCTTGGGCGGGCACACCGGGGAGCTGTTTTTT. Its protein is CASSLGGHTGELFF. The full variable domain, in which reference TRBV7-2 and TRBJ2-2 provide the parts outside the CDR3, is GAGVSQSPSNKVTEKGKDVELRCDPISGHTALYWYRQSLGQGLEFLIYFQGNSAPDKSGLPSDRFSAERTGGSVSTLTIQRTQQEDSAVYLCASSLGGHTGELFFGEGSRLTVL.

The chain couples TRBV6-4 to TRBJ1-6; 9 bases match TRBD1. Germline CDR1 and CDR2: MRHNA and SNTAGT. V was pared by 5 bases and J by 10 bases, with 9 bases of the junction left unmatched. The CDR3 extends over 15 amino acids. CDR3 coding DNA: TGTGCCAGCAGTTACGGGGGACAGGGAGGGTCACCCCTCCACTTT. This translates into CASSYGGQGGSPLHF.

This clonotype ranks as medium-sized. The rearrangement joins TRBV3-2 to TRBJ2-7; the table's D call, TRBD2, was not checked against the DNA. TRBV3-2 is assigned pseudogene status. This CDR3 region has 15 residues. CDR3 nucleotide sequence: TGTGCCAGCAGCCAAACGGGAGGGCCGGGCTACGAGCAGTACTTC. It translates to CASSQTGGPGYEQYF.

In this sample, this clonotype turned up many times. V and J are TRBV15 and TRBJ2-3; 7 nucleotides match TRBD2. Trimming took 1 base from V and 0 from J; bases not matched to a gene: 7. Germline assignment: CDR1 LNHNV and CDR2 YYDKDF (reference sequence). The CDR3 is 17 residues long. This CDR3 reads CATSRVWWRESTDTQYF. CDR3 DNA sequence: TGTGCCACCAGCAGAGTATGGTGGCGGGAGAGCACAGATACGCAGTATTTT.

This clonotype was picked up many times. The rearrangement links TRBV7-2 to TRBJ2-5; TRBD2 is a possible D gene (6 bases). V lost 4 bases to trimming and J lost 2 bases, with 14 bases between them. Germline V gene data show CDR1 as SGHTA and CDR2 as FQGNSA. The CDR3 contains 15 residues. This CDR3 is CASSSRGGVQETQYF. CDR3 coding DNA: TGTGCCAGCAGCTCGCGGGGCGGGGTACAAGAGACCCAGTACTTC.

This clonotype occurred many times. The rearrangement joins TRBV7-9 to TRBJ1-5; D is ambiguous. Germline V CDR1 and CDR2: SEHNR, FQNEAQ (reference sequence). The CDR3 contains 13 residues. Trimming stripped 1 base from V and 4 bases from J, with 5 bases between. CDR3 loop: CASSLDENQPQHF. The CDR3 region has the DNA TGTGCCAGCAGCTTAGACGAGAATCAGCCCCAGCATTTT.

This clonotype occurred a few times. The chain is built from TRBV6-5 and TRBJ2-6; no firm D call. Looked up from germline, CDR1 is MNHEY and CDR2 is SVGAGI. The CDR3 spans 15 residues. The ends were cut back, 2 bases at V and 2 bases at J, with 7 bases in the middle. CDR3 coding DNA: TGTGCCAGCAGTTACGAGTCAGCTGGGGCCAACGTCCTGACTTTC. Encoded protein: CASSYESAGANVLTF.

In its sample, this clonotype was seen many times. The chain combines TRBV5-5 with TRBJ1-2, with D unresolved. V was pared by 7 bases and J by 4 bases, with 14 bases between. This CDR3 is built from 13 residues. CDR1 and CDR2 (germline): SGHKS, YYEKEE (reference sequence). The CDR3 nucleotides read TGTGCCAGCTCACTGCTGGTTACCTATGGCTACACCTTC. This translates into CASSLLVTYGYTF. Full variable domain (remainder filled in from reference TRBV5-5 and TRBJ1-2): DAGVTQSPTHLIKTRGQQVTLRCSPISGHKSVSWYQQVLGQGPQFIFQYYEKEERGRGNFPDRFSARQFPNYSSELNVNALLLGDSALYLCASSLLVTYGYTFGSGTRLTVV.

This clonotype was observed many times. The chain combines TRBV4-3 with TRBJ1-2; D is possibly TRBD1 (5 bases). Looked up from germline, CDR1 is LGHNA and CDR2 is YSLEER. This CDR3 region has 16 residues. Trimming pared 0 bases from V and 0 bases from J, leaving 11 bases between. CDR3 in amino acids: CASSQELATANYGYTF. In DNA, the CDR3 is TGCGCCAGCAGCCAAGAACTAGCGACAGCTAACTATGGCTACACCTTC.

V usage is TRBV20-1 and J usage is TRBJ2-3; D not certain. Trimming shortened V by 5 bases and J by 2 bases, and 11 bases separated the two germline ends. Germline V gene lookup returns CDR1 DFQATT and CDR2 SNEGSKA (reference sequence). The CDR3 is 13 residues long. The CDR3 region has the DNA TGCAGTGCTCCTGAGAAGTCCACAGATACGCAGTATTTT. As protein: CSAPEKSTDTQYF.

Only a few counts were recorded for this clonotype. This sequence joins TRBV28 and TRBJ1-3; possible D gene TRBD1, 6 bases. V lost 5 bases to trimming and J lost 3 bases, with 8 bases between them. CDR3 length equals 13 residues. Per germline, CDR1 MDHEN and CDR2 SYDVKM. CDR3 nucleotide sequence: TGTGCCAGCAGTACAGGGATTGGAAACACCATATATTTT. This codes for CASSTGIGNTIYF.

This rearrangement joins TRBV18 to TRBJ2-3; 9 bases map to TRBD1. V dropped 0 bases and J dropped 4; count of bases not matched to a gene: 5. This CDR3 region has 16 residues. CDR1 is KGHSH and CDR2 is LQKENI in the germline V gene. CDR3 sequence reads: CASSPPRTGDSDTQYF. CDR3 DNA sequence: TGTGCCAGCTCACCACCACGGACAGGGGATTCAGATACGCAGTATTTT.

This clonotype was detected many times. The V and J genes are TRBV6-1 and TRBJ2-5; 8 bases align to TRBD2. V lost 2 bases, J lost 4 bases, and 6 bases stayed unmatched. The V gene's germline CDR1 is MNHNS and CDR2 SASEGT. The CDR3 has 15 residues. The CDR3: CASSESLGRGETQYF. CDR3 nucleotide sequence: TGTGCCAGCAGTGAAAGCCTCGGGAGGGGAGAGACCCAGTACTTC.

The chain joins TRBV7-2 to TRBJ2-7; maybe TRBD1 (6 bases). This CDR3 contains 14 residues. Germline CDR1 SGHTA, CDR2 FQGNSA. Trimming stripped 5 bases from V and 0 bases from J, with 11 bases between. The CDR3 sequence is CASSPSGHSYEQYF. The CDR3 coding sequence is TGTGCCAGCAGCCCCTCGGGACACTCCTACGAGCAGTACTTC. The whole variable domain, filled in from reference TRBV7-2 and TRBJ2-7, reads GAGVSQSPSNKVTEKGKDVELRCDPISGHTALYWYRQSLGQGLEFLIYFQGNSAPDKSGLPSDRFSAERTGGSVSTLTIQRTQQEDSAVYLCASSPSGHSYEQYFGPGTRLTVT.

This clonotype is medium-sized (0.01 to 0.1%) by share. The chain has TRBV12-3 or TRBV12-4 and TRBJ2-7; no definite D call. The CDR3 runs 14 residues. Between the trimmed V and J ends, which lost 4 bases and 2 bases, there was a span of 12 bases. In nucleotides, the CDR3 is TGTGCCAGCAGTTCGGACGGCCACCCCTACGAGCAGTACTTC. Protein product: CASSSDGHPYEQYF.

This clonotype appeared many times. V usage is TRBV18 and J usage is TRBJ2-3; 12 bases are a match to TRBD2. This CDR3 region has 18 residues. Per germline, CDR1 KGHSH and CDR2 LQKENI. With 2 bases clipped from V and 6 bases from J, the junction kept 12 bases outside the gene matches. CDR3 in amino acids: CASSPALAGGAVSDTQYF. The DNA for the CDR3 is TGTGCCAGCTCACCAGCACTAGCGGGAGGCGCCGTCTCGGATACGCAGTATTTT.

This clonotype was observed many times. This sequence joins TRBV5-1 and TRBJ2-3, with D perhaps matching TRBD1 or TRBD2 (5 bases each). CDR3 length: 16 amino acids. Per germline, CDR1 SGHRS and CDR2 YFSETQ. Trimming removed 0 bases from V and 1 base from J, with 12 bases in between. The chain's CDR3 is CASSLAGRAGTDTQYF. In DNA form, the CDR3 reads TGCGCCAGCAGCTTGGCGGGGCGAGCGGGCACAGATACGCAGTATTTT.

This clonotype has at least ten counts. V is TRBV20-1 and J is TRBJ2-1; 7 positions match TRBD2. Trimming took 4 bases from V and 4 from J; bases not matched to a gene: 13. There are 16 residues in the CDR3. CDR1 is DFQATT and CDR2 is SNEGSKA in the germline V gene (reference sequence). The CDR3 DNA sequence: TGCAGTGCTACCGCGGGGGAGGCAGTGGCTTACAATGAGCAGTTCTTC. This translates into CSATAGEAVAYNEQFF.

The sample holds many counts of this clonotype. V gene TRBV20-1 combines with J gene TRBJ1-5; D not certain. Trimming pared 6 bases from V and 5 bases from J, leaving 14 bases between. From germline, CDR1 is DFQATT and CDR2 SNEGSKA (reference sequence). The CDR3 is 13 amino acids. CDR3 amino acids: CSATWTSDQPQHF. The CDR3, as DNA: TGCAGTGCAACCTGGACCAGTGATCAGCCCCAGCATTTT.

This clonotype is classed as medium-sized. The chain has TRBV4-1 and TRBJ2-3; D uncertain. The V end was cut by 0 bases, the J end by 5 bases, with 12 bases between. The CDR3 covers 15 residues. The germline CDR1 and CDR2 sequences are MGHRA and YSYEKL. The CDR3 DNA reads TGCGCCAGCAGCCAAGAGACCCGGGTTGAAGATACGCAGTATTTT. Its translation is CASSQETRVEDTQYF.

This clonotype was recorded at least ten times. The rearrangement joins TRBV28 to TRBJ1-2; no clear D gene. CDR3 size: 13 residues. The V gene lost 6 bases and the J gene lost 2 bases, with 10 bases spanning the gap. CDR1 and CDR2 from the germline V gene are MDHEN and SYDVKM. The CDR3 spells CASSLDGNYGYTF. CDR3 nucleotides: TGTGCCAGCAGCCTCGACGGGAACTATGGCTACACCTTC.

This clonotype is classed as medium-sized. This rearrangement joins TRBV20-1 to TRBJ2-7, with D possibly matching TRBD1 (6 bases). Deletions cut 5 bases from V and 0 bases from J, with 14 bases between. Germline V gene sequence: CDR1 DFQATT, CDR2 SNEGSKA (reference sequence). The length of the CDR3 is 14 residues. The CDR3 sequence: CSAEADSNSYEQYF. The CDR3 coding sequence is TGCAGTGCTGAGGCGGACAGTAACTCCTACGAGCAGTACTTC.

This sequence joins TRBV9 and TRBJ2-7, with D tentatively TRBD1 or TRBD2 (5 bases each). CDR1 is SGDLS and CDR2 is YYNGEE in the germline V gene. The ends were cut back, 2 bases at V and 0 bases at J, with 15 bases in the middle. The CDR3 is made up of 16 amino acids. In nucleotides, the CDR3 is TGTGCCAGCAGCGTTTGGAACGGGACCAGCTCCTACGAGCAGTACTTC. Translating it yields CASSVWNGTSSYEQYF.

Ten or more counts support this clonotype. V usage is TRBV5-1 and J usage is TRBJ2-7, with 10 nucleotides matching TRBD1. The CDR3 consists of 14 residues. Per germline, CDR1 SGHRS and CDR2 YFSETQ. Trimming removed 6 bases from V and 6 bases from J; junction bases left unmatched: 9. The CDR3 sequence is CASTQTGGSLEQYF. In DNA form, the CDR3 reads TGCGCCAGCACCCAGACAGGGGGCTCGCTCGAGCAGTACTTC.

The sample holds many counts of this clonotype. The chain has TRBV29-1 and TRBJ2-5, with D perhaps matching TRBD1 or TRBD2 (5 bases each). Per the germline V gene, CDR1 is SQVTM and CDR2 is ANQGSEA. The V end lost 6 bases, the J end lost 2 bases, and 16 bases lay between the germline ends. The CDR3 runs 14 residues. CDR3 bases: TGCAGCGTGCCGGGACGGATGTTACAAGAGACCCAGTACTTC. Its protein is CSVPGRMLQETQYF.

This rearrangement joins TRBV28 to TRBJ1-4; a weak D match, TRBD1 (6 bases). Trimming left V 5 bases short and J 3 bases short, with 16 bases between. The germline V gene encodes CDR1 MDHEN and CDR2 SYDVKM. The CDR3 spans 16 residues. The CDR3, as DNA: TGTGCCAGCAGTCCCTTCCTACAGGGACCTAATGAAAAACTGTTTTTT. Its translation: CASSPFLQGPNEKLFF.

The gene calls are TRBV5-4 and TRBJ1-2; 8 bases match TRBD1. CDR3 length: 15 residues. The germline CDR1 and CDR2 sequences are SGHNT and YYREEE (reference sequence). With 0 bases clipped from V and 4 bases from J, the junction kept 5 bases outside the gene matches. The CDR3 loop reads CASSLAAGGFYGYTF. The CDR3 DNA reads as TGTGCCAGCAGCTTGGCAGCAGGGGGCTTCTATGGCTACACCTTC.

At least ten counts were recorded for this clonotype. A read error is possible here, since a much larger clone lies one base away. Since no conserved phenylalanine or tryptophan closes the CDR3, a read error is the likely cause. J is TRBJ2-7 and V is TRBV7-2, with 10 positions matching TRBD1. With 6 bases clipped from V and 0 bases from J, the junction kept 5 bases outside the gene matches. This CDR3 is built from 15 residues. Germline V lookup: CDR1 SGHTA, CDR2 FQGNSA. The CDR3 DNA sequence: TGTGCCAGCAGAGAGGGACAGGGGCACTCCTACGAGCAGTACCTC. This codes for CASREGQGHSYEQYL.

This rearrangement joins TRBV10-3 to TRBJ2-3; D is perhaps TRBD1 (7 bases). This CDR3 is 14 amino acids long. V lost 4 bases to trimming and J lost 5 bases, with 13 bases between them. Germline V CDR1 and CDR2: ENHRY, SYGVKD. The CDR3 nucleotides are TGTGCCATCAGTGTGGGCAGGGGGGTAGATACGCAGTATTTT. Protein sequence: CAISVGRGVDTQYF.

This clonotype was recorded at least ten times. The rearrangement joins TRBV7-8 to TRBJ2-1; TRBD2 matches at 9 bases. The CDR3 spans 16 residues. Looked up from germline, CDR1 is SGHVS and CDR2 is FQNEAQ. After removal of 2 bases from V and 8 bases from J, the junction contained 10 bases not matched to a gene. CDR3 coding DNA: TGTGCCAGCAGCTTAATAGCCGGGACTAGCTTGGATGAGCAGTTCTTC. Translating gives CASSLIAGTSLDEQFF.

The J gene is TRBJ1-6, the V gene TRBV6-6; D is perhaps TRBD1 (6 bases). Trimming shortened V by 0 bases and J by 13 bases, and 25 bases separated the two germline ends. The CDR3 consists of 18 residues. In germline, CDR1 is MNHNY, CDR2 SVGAGI (reference sequence). CDR3 region: CASSYSTRGRFSNQPLHF. DNA for the CDR3: TGTGCCAGCAGTTACTCGACCAGGGGACGGTTTAGCAATCAGCCCCTCCACTTT.